This T cell receptor beta chain was recorded in a study of blood T cells in healthy people across ages. With V trimmed by 0 bases and J by 5 bases, 10 bases remained unmatched. The CDR3 covers 16 residues. The germline V gene encodes CDR1 DFQATT and CDR2 SNEGSKA (reference sequence). Regarding the study as a whole: Across the age range, TCR beta diversity per million T cells fell in a roughly linear way.

For the second PCR, which ran for roughly 6 to 12 cycles, a sample-barcoded 5' primer and a J-beta primer mix were used. Through a template-switch adaptor with 12 random nucleotides, each cDNA molecule received a tag. Using its own MiXCR run on the 5' RACE reads, TCRdb lists one record per CDR3 protein. Of about 780,000 distinct CDR3 sequences listed, about 45% were seen once; the top ten hold 15% to 20%. The table lists this clonotype with a few counts. The antigen is undetermined. The material sequenced was blood. This clonotype was obtained from an elderly man in good health. The V and J genes are TRBV20-1 and TRBJ1-1; 9 nucleotides align to TRBD1. CDR3 region: CSARDYTGGVGTEAFF. The CDR3 DNA is TGCAGTGCTAGAGATTACACAGGGGGCGTGGGGACTGAAGCTTTCTTT.